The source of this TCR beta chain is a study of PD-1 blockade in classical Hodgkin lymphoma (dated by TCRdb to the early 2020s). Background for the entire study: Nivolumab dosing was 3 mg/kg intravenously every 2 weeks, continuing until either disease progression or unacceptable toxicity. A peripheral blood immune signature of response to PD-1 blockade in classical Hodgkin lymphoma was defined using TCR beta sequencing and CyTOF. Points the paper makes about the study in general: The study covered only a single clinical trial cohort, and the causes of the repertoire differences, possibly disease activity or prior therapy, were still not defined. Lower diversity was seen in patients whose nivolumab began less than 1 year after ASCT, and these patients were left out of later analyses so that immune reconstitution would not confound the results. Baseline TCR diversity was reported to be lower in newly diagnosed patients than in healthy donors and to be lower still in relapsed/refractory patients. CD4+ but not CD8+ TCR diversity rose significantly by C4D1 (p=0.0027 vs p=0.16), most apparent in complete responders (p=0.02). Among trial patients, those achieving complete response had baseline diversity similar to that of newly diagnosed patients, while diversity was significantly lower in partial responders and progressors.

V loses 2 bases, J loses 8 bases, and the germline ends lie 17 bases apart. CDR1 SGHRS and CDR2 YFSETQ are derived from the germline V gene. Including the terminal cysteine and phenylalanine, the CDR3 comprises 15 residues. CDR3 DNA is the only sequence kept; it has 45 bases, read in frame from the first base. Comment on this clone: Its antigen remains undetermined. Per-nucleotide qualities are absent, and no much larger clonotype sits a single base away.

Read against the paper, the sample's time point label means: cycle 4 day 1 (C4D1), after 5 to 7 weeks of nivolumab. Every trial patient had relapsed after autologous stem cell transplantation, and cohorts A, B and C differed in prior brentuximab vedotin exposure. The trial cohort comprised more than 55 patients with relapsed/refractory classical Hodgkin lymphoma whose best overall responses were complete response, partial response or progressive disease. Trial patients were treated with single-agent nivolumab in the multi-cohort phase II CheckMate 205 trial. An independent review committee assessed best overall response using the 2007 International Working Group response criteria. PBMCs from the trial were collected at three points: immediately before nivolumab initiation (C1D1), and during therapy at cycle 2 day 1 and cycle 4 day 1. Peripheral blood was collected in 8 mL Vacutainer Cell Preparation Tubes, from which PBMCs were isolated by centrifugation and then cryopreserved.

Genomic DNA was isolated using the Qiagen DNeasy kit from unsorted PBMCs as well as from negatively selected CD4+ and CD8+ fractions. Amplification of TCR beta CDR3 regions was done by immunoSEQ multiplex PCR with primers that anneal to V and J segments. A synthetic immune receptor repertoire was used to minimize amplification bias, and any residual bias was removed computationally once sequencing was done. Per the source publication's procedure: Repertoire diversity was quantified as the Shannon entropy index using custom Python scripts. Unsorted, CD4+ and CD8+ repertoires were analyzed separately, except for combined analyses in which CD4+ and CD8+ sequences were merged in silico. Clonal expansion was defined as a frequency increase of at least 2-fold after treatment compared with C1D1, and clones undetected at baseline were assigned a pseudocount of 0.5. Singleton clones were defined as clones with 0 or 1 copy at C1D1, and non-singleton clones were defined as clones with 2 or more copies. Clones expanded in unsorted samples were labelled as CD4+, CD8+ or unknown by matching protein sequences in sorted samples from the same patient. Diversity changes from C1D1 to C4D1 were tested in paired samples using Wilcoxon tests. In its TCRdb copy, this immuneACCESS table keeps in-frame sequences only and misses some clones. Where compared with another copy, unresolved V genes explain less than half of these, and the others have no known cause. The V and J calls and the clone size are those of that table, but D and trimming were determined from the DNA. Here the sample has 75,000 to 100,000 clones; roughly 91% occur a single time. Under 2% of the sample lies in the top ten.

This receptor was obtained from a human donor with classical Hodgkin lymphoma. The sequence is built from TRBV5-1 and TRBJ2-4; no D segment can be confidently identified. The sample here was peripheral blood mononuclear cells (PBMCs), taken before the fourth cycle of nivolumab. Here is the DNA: TGCGCCAGCAGCTTAGCCTCATTGATCGAGGACATTCAGTACTTC. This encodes CASSLASLIEDIQYF.